This T cell receptor beta chain is from a study of cytomegalovirus exposure and HLA in healthy donors. The study, taken as a whole, reports: Some TCR beta chains (about 170 of them) were listed as cytomegalovirus-associated. A prior analysis recorded that most TCR beta V segments were productive about 87% or about 30% of the time.

Nominally healthy donors were sampled, though unrecorded immune exposures were likely. Concerning this clone itself: Its specificity is not known.

This CDR3 has 15 residues. The V and J ends lost 5 bases and 4 bases, in that order; junction bases with no gene match: 8. Germline values: CDR1 SGHNT, CDR2 YYREEE (reference sequence). The PCR employed 60 Vbeta primers together with 13 Jbeta primers. Method: immunoSEQ multiplex PCR; TCRdb's copy keeps in-frame clones and lacks some. The repertoire consists of 85,000 to 100,000 clones, with about four fifths occurring once and the leading ten covering approximately 5%. The V gene is TRBV5-4, the J gene TRBJ1-2; TRBD1 aligns across 10 bases. Sequenced material: PBMCs. This sequence originates from a woman aged 40 to 50 in good health and CMV-seronegative. CDR3 region: CASSFWTGGTYGYTF. The CDR3 DNA follows: TGTGCCAGCAGTTTCTGGACAGGGGGTACCTATGGCTACACCTTC.